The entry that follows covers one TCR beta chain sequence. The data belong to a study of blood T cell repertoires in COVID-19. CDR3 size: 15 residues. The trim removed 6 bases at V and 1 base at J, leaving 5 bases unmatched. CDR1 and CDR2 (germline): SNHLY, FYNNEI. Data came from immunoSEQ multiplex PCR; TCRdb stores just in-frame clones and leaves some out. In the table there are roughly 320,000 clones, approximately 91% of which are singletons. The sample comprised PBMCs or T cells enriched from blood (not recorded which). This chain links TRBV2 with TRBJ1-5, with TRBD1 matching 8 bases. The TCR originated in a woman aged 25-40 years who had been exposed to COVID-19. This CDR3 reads CASSGQGMSNQPQHF. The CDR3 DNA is TGTGCCAGCAGCGGACAGGGTATGAGCAATCAGCCCCAGCATTTT.